The subject of this entry is one T cell receptor (beta chain). The antigen remains undetermined. These data come from a study of T cell responses to AZD1222 COVID-19 vaccine. Study-level information: Pooled samples include second doses given at about 4 or 12 weeks. Study-level results: Vaccine-associated CD4 TCRs ranged over spike, dominating at 160-218 and 743-854. Spike-specific TCR breadth and depth went up after people got two AZD1222 doses. Researchers took repertoire samples only after the peak T cell response had come.

TCRdb's table, derived via immunoSEQ multiplex PCR, lists solely in-frame clones and lacks some. This sample has 100,000 or so clones, with around 90% found just once. Germline CDR1 SQVTM, CDR2 ANQGSEA. V was pared by 4 bases and J by 8 bases, with 10 bases of the junction left unmatched. CDR3 length equals 16 residues. This chain joins TRBV29-1 and TRBJ2-1; 14 bases fit TRBD2. The sequencing here drew on peripheral blood, taken on day 0 of AZD1222 vaccination. The TCR sequence derives from an adult in good health. The CDR3 is CSVGGTSGSLRYEQFF. The CDR3 DNA reads as TGCAGCGTTGGAGGGACTAGCGGGAGTCTGAGGTATGAGCAGTTCTTC.